These 13 T cell receptor beta chains share one sample of origin, sequenced in a study of neoadjuvant anti-PD-1 for oral cavity cancer (dated by TCRdb to the early 2020s). What the time point label conveys for this sample: before neoadjuvant nivolumab. Receptor libraries were prepared by the immunoSEQ multiplex PCR assay. TCRdb stores this immuneACCESS table with in-frame sequences only. Part of the clones is absent; in the studies checked, under half of the shortfall reflects unresolved V genes, and no reason is known for the rest. The sample contains some 15,000 clones, less than 85% of them found a single time. The biggest ten clones account for less than 3% of the sample. Sequencing was performed on PBMCs, taken before nivolumab (anti-PD-1) treatment. These receptors originate from a person aged 35 to 85 with oral cavity squamous cell carcinoma.

The chain carries TRBV27 and TRBJ1-1; D is uncertain. From germline, CDR1 is MNHEY and CDR2 SMNVEV (reference sequence). Trimming shortened V by 0 bases and J by 0 bases, and 14 bases separated the two germline ends. The CDR3 is made up of 17 amino acids. The CDR3 loop reads CASSLSYITPMNTEAFF. The CDR3 DNA sequence: TGTGCCAGCAGTTTATCTTATATTACACCGATGAACACTGAAGCTTTCTTT.

The chain employs TRBV19 and TRBJ2-3; D gene ambiguous. CDR1 and CDR2 (germline): LNHDA, SQIVND (reference sequence). Trimming shortened V by 0 bases and J by 6 bases, and 1 base separated the two germline ends. CDR3 length: 11 amino acids. The CDR3 DNA sequence: TGTGCCAGTAGTATAGATGATACGCAGTATTTT. The encoded protein is CASSIDDTQYF.

This clone showed up just a few times. The chain couples TRBV6-1 to TRBJ1-5; the match to TRBD1 covers 7 bases. V gave up 8 bases and J gave up 1 base; unmatched junction bases: 5. The V gene's germline CDR1 is MNHNS and CDR2 SASEGT. The CDR3 spans 14 residues. The CDR3 coding sequence is TGTGCCAGCTTGGACAGGCCCAGCAATCAGCCCCAGCATTTT. Translation gives CASLDRPSNQPQHF.

This clone was picked up a small number of times. The V call is TRBV27, the J call TRBJ1-1; 7 bases align to TRBD1. The CDR3 is 15 residues long. Losses at the gene ends were 5 bases for V and 5 bases for J; bases not matched to a gene: 11. CDR1 and CDR2 from the germline V gene are MNHEY and SMNVEV (reference sequence). The CDR3 region is CASSVYRGGFTEAFF. The CDR3 DNA follows: TGTGCCAGCAGTGTCTACAGGGGAGGATTTACTGAAGCTTTCTTT.

The genes are TRBV5-1 and TRBJ1-3; TRBD1 might be the D (5 bases). The CDR3 loop spans 16 amino acids. CDR1 is SGHRS and CDR2 is YFSETQ in the germline V gene. Trimming took off 0 bases at V and 1 base at J, with 11 bases between the two ends. CDR3 coding DNA: TGCGCCAGCAGCTTGGACACGGACACTTCTGGAAACACCATATATTTT. Encoded protein: CASSLDTDTSGNTIYF.

This clone was picked up a small number of times. The J gene is TRBJ1-5, the V gene TRBV4-1; D remains ambiguous. The V end was cut by 1 base, the J end by 2 bases, with 3 bases between. Looked up from germline, CDR1 is MGHRA and CDR2 is YSYEKL. CDR3 length equals 13 residues. CDR3 amino acids: CASSQVGNQPQHF. The CDR3 DNA sequence: TGCGCCAGCAGCCAAGTTGGCAATCAGCCCCAGCATTTT.

The V and J genes are TRBV6-6 and TRBJ2-7, with 7 bases identical to TRBD2. The CDR3 runs to 16 residues. The V and J ends lost 4 bases and 0 bases, in that order; junction bases with no gene match: 9. Germline assignment: CDR1 MNHNY and CDR2 SVGAGI (reference sequence). The CDR3 region is CASSSLAWGSSYEQYF. DNA for the CDR3: TGTGCCAGCAGTTCACTAGCGTGGGGAAGCTCCTACGAGCAGTACTTC.

The genes are TRBV7-9 and TRBJ2-3; D is ambiguous. V dropped 4 bases and J dropped 4 bases, with 0 bases sitting between them. Germline V gene lookup returns CDR1 SEHNR and CDR2 FQNEAQ (reference sequence). This CDR3 spans 10 amino acids. The CDR3 nucleotides read TGTGCCAGCAGCTCAGATACGCAGTATTTT. This encodes CASSSDTQYF.

This clone was counted between two and nine times. J is TRBJ2-7 and V is TRBV5-1, with TRBD2 identical over 7 bases. The junction had 0 bases not matched to a gene; V was cut back by 0 bases and J by 6 bases. CDR1 and CDR2 (germline): SGHRS, YFSETQ. The CDR3 sequence is 12 residues long. For the CDR3, the DNA is TGCGCCAGCAGCTTGGCGGGAGGCGAGCAGTACTTC. It translates to CASSLAGGEQYF.

This clone was recorded once. V is TRBV4-1 and J is TRBJ2-7; 8 bases are a match to TRBD2. The V gene's germline CDR1 is MGHRA and CDR2 YSYEKL. The CDR3 is 17 amino acids. Unmatched junction bases numbered 9, after V lost 0 bases and J lost 2 bases. Here the CDR3 reads CASSQDVLLAATYEQYF. Here the CDR3 DNA reads TGCGCCAGCAGCCAAGATGTACTACTAGCGGCTACCTACGAGCAGTACTTC.

The J gene is TRBJ1-3, the V gene TRBV5-1; 7 bases match TRBD1. The CDR3 contains 14 residues. With V trimmed by 3 bases and J by 4 bases, 4 bases remained unmatched. CDR1 is SGHRS, CDR2 YFSETQ, per germline. The CDR3 sequence is CASSSDREGNTIYF. CDR3 in DNA: TGCGCCAGCAGCTCTGACAGGGAGGGAAACACCATATATTTT.

This rearrangement joins TRBV27 to TRBJ2-7; tentatively, D is TRBD1 (6 bases). V lost 5 bases to trimming and J lost 7 bases, with 18 bases between them. CDR1 and CDR2 from the germline V gene are MNHEY and SMNVEV (reference sequence). The CDR3 spans 14 residues. CDR3 bases: TGTGCCAGCAGTCTACAAACCACAGGGAGTGAGCAGTACTTC. Its protein is CASSLQTTGSEQYF.

J is TRBJ1-2 and V is TRBV14, with D uncertain. Trimming removed 6 bases from V and 4 bases from J, with 15 bases in between. Germline CDR1 is SGHDN and CDR2 is FVKESK. The CDR3 consists of 14 residues. CDR3 loop: CASSPPIPAYGYTF. The CDR3 DNA reads TGTGCCAGCAGTCCCCCCATTCCAGCCTATGGCTACACCTTC.